This passage covers 14 T cell receptor beta chains from one sample sequenced in a study of blood T cell repertoires in COVID-19. Method: immunoSEQ multiplex PCR; TCRdb's copy keeps in-frame clones and lacks some. The table shows 100,000 or so clones, with about 86% occurring only once. Source material: peripheral blood. The receptor source for this set is a woman in her sixties in a cohort sampled during active or convalescent COVID-19.

The rearrangement uses TRBV2 and TRBJ2-5; 7 nucleotides agree with TRBD2. The germline V gene encodes CDR1 SNHLY and CDR2 FYNNEI. The CDR3 totals 15 residues. After removal of 7 bases from V and 9 bases from J, the junction contained 17 bases not matched to a gene. The CDR3 DNA is TGTGCCAGCAAAGGGGAGCGGGGTCCTCTCGGGGCCCAGTACTTC. As protein: CASKGERGPLGAQYF.

The CDR3 loop reads CASSAVVSNYGYTF. In nucleotides, the CDR3 is TGCGCCAGCAGTGCTGTAGTATCAAACTATGGCTACACCTTC. This chain joins TRBV10-2 and TRBJ1-2; D gene ambiguous. The V and J ends lost 4 bases and 2 bases respectively, with 11 bases between them. Germline lookup yields CDR1 WSHSY and CDR2 SAAADI. This CDR3 is built from 14 residues.

This chain uses TRBV19 with TRBJ1-5; 8 bases align to TRBD1. The CDR3 runs 13 residues. CDR1 is LNHDA, CDR2 SQIVND, per germline (reference sequence). J lost 4 bases, V lost 5 bases, and 1 base had no gene match. The CDR3 nucleotides read TGTGCCAGTAGTTGGACAGGGAATCAGCCCCAGCATTTT. Translation: CASSWTGNQPQHF.

This chain joins TRBV29-1 and TRBJ2-1; TRBD2 matches at 10 bases. V was clipped by 4 bases and J by 8 bases; unmatched bases: 5. CDR3 length equals 13 residues. Germline CDR1 reads SQVTM; CDR2 reads ANQGSEA. In DNA, the CDR3 is TGCAGCGTTGGGGCTAGCGGGGGCGATGAGCAGTTCTTC. This sequence encodes CSVGASGGDEQFF.

The rearrangement links TRBV15 to TRBJ2-3; 10 bases line up with TRBD2. V lost 4 bases, J lost 3 bases, and 10 bases stayed unmatched. This CDR3 comprises 17 residues. Germline loops: CDR1 LNHNV, CDR2 YYDKDF (reference sequence). CDR3 in DNA: TGTGCCACCAGCACGCGGACTAGCGGAGCTGGGACAGATACGCAGTATTTT. Its translation is CATSTRTSGAGTDTQYF.

This sequence joins TRBV24-1 and TRBJ2-1; 8 positions match TRBD1. CDR1 KGHDR and CDR2 SFDVKD come from the germline V gene. The CDR3 has 15 amino acids. The trim removed 4 bases at V and 6 bases at J, leaving 7 bases unmatched. The CDR3 sequence: CATSDSGTGLNEQFF. CDR3 DNA sequence: TGTGCCACCAGTGACTCCGGGACAGGCCTCAATGAGCAGTTCTTC.

This clone appeared a single time. J is TRBJ1-2 and V is TRBV24-1, with a possible D match to TRBD1 (5 bases). Germline V gene lookup returns CDR1 KGHDR and CDR2 SFDVKD. The germline V and J ends were trimmed by 4 bases and 8 bases, with 19 bases remaining between them. The CDR3 has 15 amino acids. CDR3 region: CATSDLREMYPGYTF. DNA for the CDR3: TGTGCCACCAGTGACCTCAGGGAAATGTACCCAGGCTACACCTTC.

The chain joins TRBV18 to TRBJ1-4; D is perhaps TRBD1 (5 bases). The V end was cut by 8 bases, the J end by 4 bases, with 11 bases between. In germline, CDR1 is KGHSH, CDR2 LQKENI. There are 13 residues in the CDR3. CDR3 in amino acids: CASRQSINEKLFF. The CDR3 DNA reads as TGTGCCAGCCGACAGTCGATTAATGAAAAACTGTTTTTT.

This chain uses TRBV5-1 with TRBJ2-5; 10 nucleotides agree with TRBD1. Germline trimming cut 4 bases from V and 5 bases from J; bases unmatched to any gene: 5. Per the germline V gene, CDR1 is SGHRS and CDR2 is YFSETQ. The CDR3 extends over 14 amino acids. The CDR3 bases are TGCGCCAGCAGCATAGGACAGGGGGGGGAGACCCAGTACTTC. It encodes CASSIGQGGETQYF.

The chain links TRBV15 to TRBJ2-7; 10 positions agree with TRBD1. The CDR3 has 17 amino acids. The V and J ends lost 4 bases and 4 bases, in that order; junction bases with no gene match: 13. Germline values: CDR1 LNHNV, CDR2 YYDKDF (reference sequence). The CDR3, as DNA: TGTGCCACCAGCACCCGGGCTGGGCGGACAGGGGGTTACGAGCAGTACTTC. Its translation: CATSTRAGRTGGYEQYF.

The chain employs TRBV27 and TRBJ1-2; 8 bases fit TRBD1. Looked up from germline, CDR1 is MNHEY and CDR2 is SMNVEV (reference sequence). The junction had 7 bases not matched to a gene; V was cut back by 4 bases and J by 6 bases. CDR3 size: 14 residues. CDR3 region: CASSSDRARDGYTF. Written as DNA, the CDR3 is TGTGCCAGCAGTTCGGACAGGGCCAGGGATGGCTACACCTTC.

The chain combines TRBV5-5 with TRBJ1-1; no clear D. With 5 bases removed from V and 3 bases from J, the gap between germline ends came to 5 bases. Germline assignment: CDR1 SGHKS and CDR2 YYEKEE (reference sequence). The CDR3 loop spans 11 amino acids. The CDR3 region is CASREYTEAFF. The CDR3 coding sequence is TGTGCCAGCAGGGAGTACACTGAAGCTTTCTTT.

This clone was observed a handful of times. V usage is TRBV19 and J usage is TRBJ1-2; D not certain. Trimming left V 3 bases short and J 3 bases short, with 8 bases between. This CDR3 spans 13 amino acids. The germline gives CDR1 LNHDA, CDR2 SQIVND (reference sequence). CDR3 region: CASSILGDYGYTF. The CDR3 nucleotides read TGTGCCAGTAGTATTCTGGGAGACTATGGCTACACCTTC.

This clone was recorded once. The gene calls are TRBV7-2 and TRBJ2-7; 7 nucleotides line up with TRBD2. The CDR3 contains 14 residues. J lost 3 bases, V lost 5 bases, and 7 bases had no gene match. Germline V gene lookup returns CDR1 SGHTA and CDR2 FQGNSA. The CDR3 spells CASSPPGGYYEQYF. The CDR3 DNA reads TGTGCCAGCAGCCCCCCCGGGGGGTACTACGAGCAGTACTTC. Full variable domain (outside the CDR3, taken from reference TRBV7-2 and TRBJ2-7): GAGVSQSPSNKVTEKGKDVELRCDPISGHTALYWYRQSLGQGLEFLIYFQGNSAPDKSGLPSDRFSAERTGGSVSTLTIQRTQQEDSAVYLCASSPPGGYYEQYFGPGTRLTVT.